The source of this T cell receptor (beta chain) is a study of T cells in Graves' hyperthyroidism and ophthalmopathy. Study-level information: Peripheral blood specimens were obtained at initial diagnosis, prior to any treatment. Whole-study results and caveats: A 13 V-J model separated ophthalmopathy from stable hyperthyroidism.

The CDR3 is 13 amino acids. V lost 6 bases and J lost 7, with 12 bases in between. Germline lookup yields CDR1 SGHAT and CDR2 FQDESV (reference sequence). This clonotype showed up many times. What it recognizes is unknown. The TCR beta CDR3 regions underwent amplification using RNA transcripts as the source. A first-round RT-PCR of the TCR CDR3 used the HTBI primer set. TCRdb fed the multiplex PCR reads into MiXCR, producing one record per CDR3 protein. Among hundreds of thousands of distinct CDR3 sequences listed, roughly 15% were seen once. The chain uses TRBV11-1 and TRBJ1-4; tentatively, D is TRBD1 (5 bases). Specimen: blood. The TCR was taken from a man between 18 and 35 years old with Graves' ophthalmopathy. The CDR3 coding sequence is TGTGCCAGCAGACGGGACTATTGTGAAAAACTGTTTTTT. Translation: CASRRDYCEKLFF.